This TCR beta chain originates from a study of early T cells in non-severe SARS-CoV-2 infection. As for the study in general: Sequencing input comprised bulk RNA from unsorted whole blood; chain pairing was not available.

Study-wide results and caveats: VDJdb matching, biased toward anti-spike CD8 responses, missed private and CD4 specificities.

This CDR3 is 15 amino acids long. The ends were cut back, 5 bases at V and 2 bases at J, with 13 bases in the middle. CDR1 and CDR2 (germline): SGHNT, YENEEA. The protocol attached unique molecular identifiers to individual cDNA molecules. TCRdb re-called the 5' RACE reads through MiXCR, storing one row per CDR3 protein. The sample has some 77,000 distinct CDR3 sequences; over 4% are singletons. On this clonotype: The antigen remains unidentified.

This TCR derives from an adult who was a healthcare worker with PCR-confirmed SARS-CoV-2 infection or an uninfected control (not recorded which). The chain employs TRBV11-3 and TRBJ2-1, with TRBD1 as a possible D gene (6 bases). The sequences come from whole blood, collected at baseline. The CDR3 protein is CASSKGGIAYNEQFF. The CDR3 coding sequence is TGTGCCAGCAGCAAAGGGGGTATCGCCTACAATGAGCAGTTCTTC.